These 23 T cell receptor beta chains came from one sample sequenced in a study of cytomegalovirus exposure and HLA in healthy donors. With 60 Vbeta and 13 Jbeta primers, the PCR was carried out. The protocol was immunoSEQ multiplex PCR, while the TCRdb copy is restricted to in-frame clones and leaves out a portion. The top ten hold less than 2% of the sample, which has 150,000 to 200,000 clones, just over 75% seen once. Sequenced input: PBMCs. The receptor set was obtained from a man aged 30-40 years in good health and CMV-seronegative.

In its sample, this clone was seen once. V and J are TRBV28 and TRBJ2-5; the match to TRBD1 covers 10 bases. V gave up 5 bases and J gave up 4 bases; unmatched junction bases: 7. CDR3 size: 15 residues. Per the germline V gene, CDR1 is MDHEN and CDR2 is SYDVKM. The CDR3 region has the DNA TGTGCCAGCAGTGGGGACAGGGGATCAAGAGAGACCCAGTACTTC. Residues: CASSGDRGSRETQYF.

The chain couples TRBV28 to TRBJ2-7, with 10 bases aligning to TRBD1. In germline, CDR1 is MDHEN, CDR2 SYDVKM. CDR3 length: 16 residues. After removal of 7 bases from V and 3 bases from J, the junction contained 12 bases not matched to a gene. CDR3 amino acids: CASTSPMGQGIYEQYF. In nucleotides, the CDR3 is TGTGCCAGCACAAGCCCCATGGGACAGGGGATCTACGAGCAGTACTTC.

This clone was recorded a few times. The V gene is TRBV6-1, the J gene TRBJ1-2; D possibly corresponds to TRBD1 (6 bases). The CDR3 extends over 15 amino acids. Trimming left V 2 bases short and J 3 bases short, with 13 bases between. Germline-derived CDR1 and CDR2 are MNHNS and SASEGT. The CDR3 here is CASSELGDRHYGYTF. CDR3 sequence (DNA): TGTGCCAGCAGTGAATTGGGAGACAGGCACTATGGCTACACCTTC.

This sequence joins TRBV6-1 and TRBJ2-4; TRBD1 matches 8 bases. Germline CDR1 is MNHNS and CDR2 is SASEGT. Losses at the gene ends were 5 bases for V and 5 bases for J; bases not matched to a gene: 8. The CDR3 totals 15 residues. The CDR3 DNA follows: TGTGCCAGCAGTCGAGGGACAGGTGGGGAAAACATTCAGTACTTC. Encoded protein: CASSRGTGGENIQYF.

The J gene is TRBJ1-5, the V gene TRBV4-1, with D possibly being TRBD1 (6 bases). The CDR3 has 16 residues. V was clipped by 0 bases and J by 5 bases, with 14 bases between them. Germline loops: CDR1 MGHRA, CDR2 YSYEKL. CDR3 DNA: TGCGCCAGCAGCCAAGATGGGGGGGGGCTGGATCAGCCCCAGCATTTT. Its protein is CASSQDGGGLDQPQHF.

V is TRBV5-1 and J is TRBJ2-3; the match to TRBD2 covers 12 bases. Per germline, CDR1 SGHRS and CDR2 YFSETQ. V shed 1 base, J shed 3 bases, and the junction held 15 bases outside the gene matches. The CDR3 length is 20 residues. The CDR3 protein is CASSLYRRLAGVSVTDTQYF. The CDR3 region has the DNA TGCGCCAGCAGCTTGTATCGCAGACTAGCGGGAGTGTCGGTTACAGATACGCAGTATTTT.

The chain joins TRBV19 to TRBJ2-2; TRBD1 matches 8 bases. CDR3 length: 15 amino acids. The germline V gene has CDR1 LNHDA and CDR2 SQIVND (reference sequence). Germline trimming cut 6 bases from V and 3 bases from J; bases unmatched to any gene: 6. As DNA, the CDR3 is TGTGCCAGTAGCAAGGGACAGGATCACACCGGGGAGCTGTTTTTT. Protein sequence: CASSKGQDHTGELFF.

The V gene is TRBV19, the J gene TRBJ1-4, with no clear D. V was shortened by 7 bases and J by 2 bases, with 14 bases between the two germline ends. From germline, CDR1 is LNHDA and CDR2 SQIVND (reference sequence). The CDR3 is 15 amino acids. CDR3 amino acids: CASNPRRGTNEKLFF. The DNA for the CDR3 is TGTGCCAGTAACCCCCGCCGCGGCACTAATGAAAAACTGTTTTTT.

The table lists this clone with a few counts. The chain carries TRBV5-1 and TRBJ2-7, with 9 bases fitting TRBD1. The CDR3 is made up of 17 amino acids. V trimming: 3 bases; J trimming: 0 bases; junction bases outside the gene matches: 10. CDR1 and CDR2 from the germline V gene are SGHRS and YFSETQ. In nucleotides, the CDR3 is TGCGCCAGCAGCTCGGACAGGGGTGCCTTGGGCTCCTACGAGCAGTACTTC. Protein sequence: CASSSDRGALGSYEQYF.

V is TRBV7-9 and J is TRBJ2-2; D remains unclear. The CDR3 is 12 residues long. The germline V gene has CDR1 SEHNR and CDR2 FQNEAQ (reference sequence). V dropped 7 bases and J dropped 6 bases, with 9 bases sitting between them. CDR3 region: CASTPSAGELFF. The DNA of the CDR3 is TGTGCCAGCACCCCTAGTGCCGGGGAGCTGTTTTTT.

The rearrangement joins TRBV4-1 to TRBJ2-7; TRBD2 matches 10 bases. This CDR3 contains 21 residues. Trimming cost V 0 bases and J 2 bases; bases outside gene matches: 19. Germline V CDR1 and CDR2: MGHRA, YSYEKL. The CDR3 DNA reads TGCGCCAGCAGCCAAGATCAATCTAGCGGGAGATCATATACACATACCTACGAGCAGTACTTC. Its protein product is CASSQDQSSGRSYTHTYEQYF.

This rearrangement joins TRBV5-1 to TRBJ2-5; D is perhaps TRBD2 (5 bases). Germline V CDR1 and CDR2: SGHRS, YFSETQ. The CDR3 length is 16 residues. The ends were cut back, 0 bases at V and 0 bases at J, with 12 bases in the middle. The CDR3 spells CASSLARAAYQETQYF. Written as DNA, the CDR3 is TGCGCCAGCAGCTTGGCGCGGGCGGCGTACCAAGAGACCCAGTACTTC.

In the case of this clone: One junction end does not reproduce the germline sequence, and a read error may be involved. This chain joins TRBV7-7 and TRBJ1-3; the D is unclear. Looked up from germline, CDR1 is SSHAT and CDR2 is FNYEAQ (reference sequence). CDR3 size: 14 residues. Written as DNA, the CDR3 is TGTGCTAGCAGCCGGGGAGGGTCTGGAAACACCATATATTTT. Encoded protein: CASSRGGSGNTIYF.

This rearrangement joins TRBV6-1 to TRBJ2-2, with 11 bases that match TRBD1. From germline, CDR1 is MNHNS and CDR2 SASEGT. The V and J ends lost 8 bases and 4 bases, in that order; junction bases with no gene match: 6. This CDR3 contains 15 residues. The CDR3 DNA reads TGTGCCAGCCGGGCGGGGACAGGGGGCACCGGGGAGCTGTTTTTT. Protein sequence: CASRAGTGGTGELFF.

The chain combines TRBV30 with TRBJ2-3; 8 bases agree with TRBD1. This CDR3 is built from 15 residues. Germline V gives CDR1 GTSNPN, CDR2 SVGIG (reference sequence). The ends lost 8 bases at V and 4 bases at J; junction bases unmatched: 14. As DNA, the CDR3 is TGTGCCCTTTCCGGAACAGGGGGAAGGGCAGATACGCAGTATTTT. This sequence encodes CALSGTGGRADTQYF.

V is TRBV6-6 and J is TRBJ1-4, with D possibly matching TRBD1 (6 bases). Between the trimmed V and J ends, which lost 0 bases and 7 bases, there was a span of 9 bases. CDR1 is MNHNY and CDR2 is SVGAGI in the germline V gene (reference sequence). The CDR3 runs 14 residues. The CDR3 bases are TGTGCCAGCAGTTACTCGGGGGCAGGTGAAAAACTGTTTTTT. Translating gives CASSYSGAGEKLFF.

The chain couples TRBV27 to TRBJ1-1; D might be TRBD1 (5 bases). Trimming removed 5 bases at V and 11 bases at J, with 18 bases between. Germline loops: CDR1 MNHEY, CDR2 SMNVEV (reference sequence). The length of the CDR3 is 13 residues. This CDR3 reads CASSGFRDSKAFF. DNA for the CDR3: TGTGCCAGCAGTGGGTTCCGGGACTCCAAGGCTTTCTTT.

This rearrangement joins TRBV9 to TRBJ2-3; D gene ambiguous. CDR3 size: 15 residues. Germline V CDR1 and CDR2: SGDLS, YYNGEE. Trimming removed 3 bases from V and 2 bases from J, with 13 bases in between. The CDR3 DNA reads TGTGCCAGCAGCGCCCTGGGCCATATCACAGATACGCAGTATTTT. Translating gives CASSALGHITDTQYF.

This clone was seen once. The chain couples TRBV27 to TRBJ2-2, with 9 bases aligning to TRBD1. Per the germline V gene, CDR1 is MNHEY and CDR2 is SMNVEV (reference sequence). The V segment lost 6 bases and the J segment 0 bases; nucleotides outside the gene matches: 8. The CDR3 spans 17 residues. CDR3 in DNA: TGTGCCAGCAGCCGGGACAGGGCGCCCTCGAACACCGGGGAGCTGTTTTTT. Its protein product is CASSRDRAPSNTGELFF.

The chain links TRBV4-1 to TRBJ1-1; 9 bases line up with TRBD1. The V and J ends lost 5 bases and 8 bases, in that order; junction bases with no gene match: 9. CDR1 and CDR2 from the germline V gene are MGHRA and YSYEKL. This CDR3 is 14 amino acids long. The chain's CDR3 is CASSSRQGVYEAFF. The CDR3 DNA follows: TGCGCCAGCAGCTCCAGACAGGGGGTATACGAAGCTTTCTTT.

The chain links TRBV5-1 to TRBJ2-1; 11 nucleotides match TRBD2. V shed 0 bases and J 8 bases; nucleotides not matched to a gene: 4. Germline V gene data show CDR1 as SGHRS and CDR2 as YFSETQ. This CDR3 spans 15 amino acids. As DNA, the CDR3 is TGCGCCAGCAGCTTGGGGCTAGCGGGAGGAGATGAGCAGTTCTTC. Residues: CASSLGLAGGDEQFF.

Concerning this clone itself: Other DNA sequences in the same sample also yield this CDR3. The V call is TRBV7-9, the J call TRBJ1-2; 7 bases are shared with TRBD1. The ends lost 3 bases at V and 12 bases at J; junction bases unmatched: 4. The CDR3 runs 11 residues. Germline V gives CDR1 SEHNR, CDR2 FQNEAQ (reference sequence). CDR3 region: CASSFDRDHTF. The CDR3 nucleotides read TGTGCCAGCAGCTTCGACAGGGACCACACCTTC.

This clone appeared a few times. The rearrangement joins TRBV30 to TRBJ2-4; 11 bases map to TRBD1. After removal of 1 base from V and 7 bases from J, the junction contained 6 bases not matched to a gene. The germline V gene encodes CDR1 GTSNPN and CDR2 SVGIG (reference sequence). The CDR3 runs to 15 residues. The CDR3 region has the DNA TGTGCCTGGAGTGCACCGGGACAGGGGGGGAACATTCAGTACTTC. This sequence encodes CAWSAPGQGGNIQYF. The entire variable domain, with the rest obtained from reference TRBV30 and TRBJ2-4, is as follows: SQTIHQWPATLVQPVGSPLSLECTVEGTSNPNLYWYRQAAGRGLQLLFYSVGIGQISSEVPQNLSASRPQDRQFILSSKKLLLSDSGFYLCAWSAPGQGGNIQYFGAGTRLSVL.